The next 29 T cell receptor beta chains were all read from a single sample in a study of cytomegalovirus exposure and HLA in healthy donors. PCR employed 60 Vbeta and 13 Jbeta primers. Method: immunoSEQ multiplex PCR; TCRdb's copy keeps in-frame clones and lacks some. This sample contains tens of thousands of clones. Sequencing was done on a sample of PBMCs. Source of these receptors: a woman aged 25 to 45 in good health and CMV-seronegative.

The gene calls are TRBV2 and TRBJ1-5; D is unresolved. CDR1 and CDR2 (germline): SNHLY, FYNNEI. The germline V and J ends were trimmed by 0 bases and 1 base, with 10 bases remaining between them. This CDR3 contains 16 residues. The CDR3 sequence: CASSEAGGASNQPQHF. The CDR3, as DNA: TGTGCCAGCAGTGAAGCAGGCGGCGCCAGCAATCAGCCCCAGCATTTT.

V and J are TRBV5-5 and TRBJ1-6; D is perhaps TRBD1 (5 bases). Germline CDR1 SGHKS, CDR2 YYEKEE (reference sequence). The V end lost 4 bases, the J end lost 6 bases, and 11 bases lay between the germline ends. The CDR3 is 14 residues long. DNA of the CDR3: TGTGCCAGCAGCCCTCAGGGAAGTAATTCACCCCTCCACTTT. Translated, it gives CASSPQGSNSPLHF.

The rearrangement links TRBV7-8 to TRBJ2-2; TRBD1 might be the D (6 bases). Looked up from germline, CDR1 is SGHVS and CDR2 is FQNEAQ. With 5 bases removed from V and 2 bases from J, the gap between germline ends came to 12 bases. The CDR3 consists of 15 residues. The CDR3 is CASSQGTLNTGELFF. The DNA of the CDR3 is TGTGCCAGCAGCCAAGGGACACTCAACACCGGGGAGCTGTTTTTT.

Notes on this clone: The sample holds other DNA sequences that translate to the same CDR3. This chain joins TRBV4-1 and TRBJ1-1; D gene ambiguous. Germline values: CDR1 MGHRA, CDR2 YSYEKL. Trimming pared 1 base from V and 5 bases from J, leaving 14 bases between. The CDR3 has 15 amino acids. The CDR3 spells CASSQGVGSRTEAFF. The CDR3 DNA follows: TGCGCCAGCAGCCAAGGGGTAGGTTCGAGGACTGAAGCTTTCTTT.

Written as DNA, the CDR3 is TGTGCCAGCGGATCAACTAGCGGGAGGGCCGGTGAGCAGTTCTTC. Translation gives CASGSTSGRAGEQFF. The chain links TRBV6-5 to TRBJ2-1; TRBD2 matches at 13 bases. Germline CDR1 reads MNHEY; CDR2 reads SVGAGI. The CDR3 is made up of 15 amino acids. J lost 9 bases, V lost 8 bases, and 10 bases had no gene match.

This chain uses TRBV5-6 with TRBJ2-1; TRBD2 might be the D (5 bases). This CDR3 has 12 residues. The germline CDR1 and CDR2 sequences are SGHDT and YYEEEE. V was shortened by 4 bases and J by 5 bases, with 7 bases between the two germline ends. The CDR3 coding sequence is TGTGCCAGCAGCCATAGCGACAATGAGCAGTTCTTC. Amino acids: CASSHSDNEQFF.

V gene TRBV6-5 combines with J gene TRBJ1-5; TRBD1 is a possible D gene (6 bases). Germline lookup yields CDR1 MNHEY and CDR2 SVGAGI. The CDR3 covers 16 residues. V gave up 0 bases and J gave up 4 bases, with 13 bases separating them. CDR3 amino acids: CASSYSGHLGNQPQHF. CDR3 sequence (DNA): TGTGCCAGCAGTTACTCGGGACACCTGGGAAATCAGCCCCAGCATTTT.

CDR3 nucleotide sequence: TGCGCCAGCAGCCATCAGGGGGGAGAAGCTTTCTTT. Encoded protein: CASSHQGGEAFF. The chain has TRBV4-1 and TRBJ1-1, with 7 bases lining up with TRBD1. With 3 bases clipped from V and 8 bases from J, the junction kept 3 bases outside the gene matches. The CDR3 loop spans 12 amino acids. Germline assignment: CDR1 MGHRA and CDR2 YSYEKL.

The genes are TRBV5-1 and TRBJ2-7, with 9 bases aligning to TRBD1. The germline V gene has CDR1 SGHRS and CDR2 YFSETQ. Trimming cost V 0 bases and J 6 bases; bases outside gene matches: 4. The CDR3 runs to 14 residues. CDR3 bases: TGCGCCAGCAGCTTGGGGGACAGGGTGTCCGAGCAGTACTTC. Protein sequence: CASSLGDRVSEQYF. Full variable domain (rest looked up from reference TRBV5-1 and TRBJ2-7): KAGVTQTPRYLIKTRGQQVTLSCSPISGHRSVSWYQQTPGQGLQFLFEYFSETQRNKGNFPGRFSGRQFSNSRSEMNVSTLELGDSALYLCASSLGDRVSEQYFGPGTRLTVT.

The CDR3 DNA sequence: TGTGCCAGCATTGGATCAGGGGAAACTGAAGCTTTCTTT. This sequence encodes CASIGSGETEAFF. The rearrangement uses TRBV6-1 and TRBJ1-1, with a tentative D call TRBD1 (6 bases). Looked up from germline, CDR1 is MNHNS and CDR2 is SASEGT. There are 13 residues in the CDR3. V was pared by 7 bases and J by 5 bases, with 14 bases between.

The V call is TRBV6-6, the J call TRBJ1-1, with D maybe TRBD1 (6 bases). Trimming cost V 7 bases and J 2 bases, with 17 bases left between them. Germline lookup yields CDR1 MNHNY and CDR2 SVGAGI (reference sequence). The CDR3 runs to 15 residues. The CDR3 loop is CASTLTGLRNTEAFF. The CDR3 DNA sequence: TGTGCCAGCACCTTGACAGGCCTAAGAAACACTGAAGCTTTCTTT.

The chain employs TRBV4-2 and TRBJ2-1; 7 nucleotides agree with TRBD2. The CDR3 covers 16 residues. CDR1 LGHNA and CDR2 YNFKEQ come from the germline V gene. The junction had 2 bases not matched to a gene; V was cut back by 0 bases and J by 0 bases. The CDR3 sequence is CASSQDGGGSYNEQFF. The CDR3, as DNA: TGTGCCAGCAGCCAAGATGGCGGGGGCTCCTACAATGAGCAGTTCTTC.

The gene calls are TRBV4-1 and TRBJ1-5, with a tentative D call TRBD1 (6 bases). The CDR3 has 18 residues. CDR1 and CDR2 (germline): MGHRA, YSYEKL. The V gene lost 1 base and the J gene lost 9 bases, with 25 bases spanning the gap. CDR3 amino acids: CASSQVLSFGQSNLPQHF. CDR3 nucleotide sequence: TGCGCCAGCAGCCAAGTGTTATCGTTTGGACAGAGCAATTTGCCCCAGCATTTT.

This rearrangement joins TRBV7-9 to TRBJ1-2, with TRBD1 as a possible D gene (5 bases). Germline V gives CDR1 SEHNR, CDR2 FQNEAQ (reference sequence). The V gene lost 1 base and the J gene lost 6 bases, with 6 bases spanning the gap. This CDR3 region has 12 residues. This chain's CDR3 is CASSLGQNGYTF. The CDR3 nucleotides read TGTGCCAGCAGCTTAGGACAGAATGGCTACACCTTC.

The chain is built from TRBV7-8 and TRBJ1-4, with 8 bases fitting TRBD1. This CDR3 comprises 14 residues. Germline loops: CDR1 SGHVS, CDR2 FQNEAQ. V dropped 5 bases and J dropped 8; count of bases not matched to a gene: 7. CDR3 residues: CASSVGQGSEKLFF. CDR3 coding DNA: TGTGCCAGCAGCGTCGGACAGGGCTCGGAAAAACTGTTTTTT.

The chain joins TRBV9 to TRBJ1-1; no firm D call. Germline V CDR1 and CDR2: SGDLS, YYNGEE. Trimming pared 0 bases from V and 2 bases from J, leaving 11 bases between. CDR3 length: 15 amino acids. This CDR3 is CASSVGRGRNTEAFF. The CDR3 DNA is TGTGCCAGCAGCGTAGGGAGAGGCAGAAACACTGAAGCTTTCTTT.

This chain links TRBV15 with TRBJ2-2; 10 bases match TRBD1. Germline V gives CDR1 LNHNV, CDR2 YYDKDF (reference sequence). With V trimmed by 5 bases and J by 2 bases, 11 bases remained unmatched. This CDR3 has 18 amino acids. The CDR3 loop reads CATSLRSGTGVNTGELFF. The CDR3, as DNA: TGTGCCACCAGCTTACGATCCGGGACAGGGGTTAACACCGGGGAGCTGTTTTTT. Using reference TRBV15 and TRBJ2-2 for the parts outside the CDR3, the full variable domain is DAMVIQNPRYQVTQFGKPVTLSCSQTLNHNVMYWYQQKSSQAPKLLFHYYDKDFNNEADTPDNFQSRRPNTSFCFLDIRSPGLGDTAMYLCATSLRSGTGVNTGELFFGEGSRLTVL.

V is TRBV5-5 and J is TRBJ2-7; tentative D call: TRBD2 (5 bases). CDR3 length: 15 amino acids. Trimming cost V 0 bases and J 4 bases, with 14 bases left between them. Per the germline V gene, CDR1 is SGHKS and CDR2 is YYEKEE (reference sequence). In nucleotides, the CDR3 is TGTGCCAGCAGCTTGGGTGAGCGGTTTTTATACGAGCAGTACTTC. As protein: CASSLGERFLYEQYF.

The CDR3 nucleotides are TGTGCCAGCAGCTTGGCCCGCGGCTCCACGAACCACGAGCAGTACTTC. Amino acid sequence: CASSLARGSTNHEQYF. V usage is TRBV5-4 and J usage is TRBJ2-7, with D hard to call. The V end lost 0 bases, the J end lost 5 bases, and 18 bases lay between the germline ends. The CDR3 is 16 residues long. Germline assignment: CDR1 SGHNT and CDR2 YYREEE (reference sequence).

This chain links TRBV7-9 with TRBJ2-2; tentative D call: TRBD2 (6 bases). Germline CDR1 reads SEHNR; CDR2 reads FQNEAQ (reference sequence). This CDR3 is built from 15 residues. V was clipped by 1 base and J by 5 bases, with 11 bases between them. The CDR3 nucleotides are TGTGCCAGCAGCTTAGATCGGGCGGGGACCGGGGAGCTGTTTTTT. It encodes CASSLDRAGTGELFF.

The genes are TRBV27 and TRBJ1-5; 8 bases fit TRBD1. V was clipped by 5 bases and J by 2 bases; unmatched bases: 5. Germline V gene lookup returns CDR1 MNHEY and CDR2 SMNVEV (reference sequence). The CDR3 totals 15 residues. The DNA of the CDR3 is TGTGCCAGCAGTGTGACAGGGGACGGCAATCAGCCCCAGCATTTT. Translation gives CASSVTGDGNQPQHF.

The rearrangement joins TRBV4-1 to TRBJ2-1; 10 nucleotides agree with TRBD2. Trimming removed 3 bases from V and 5 bases from J; junction bases left unmatched: 7. The V gene's germline CDR1 is MGHRA and CDR2 YSYEKL. This CDR3 contains 16 residues. The CDR3 sequence is CASSQSAGGPDNEQFF. In nucleotides, the CDR3 is TGCGCCAGCAGCCAGTCAGCGGGGGGGCCCGACAATGAGCAGTTCTTC.

V gene TRBV30 combines with J gene TRBJ2-7, with 7 bases fitting TRBD1. CDR3 length equals 15 residues. V shed 8 bases, J shed 1 base, and the junction held 14 bases outside the gene matches. CDR1 GTSNPN and CDR2 SVGIG come from the germline V gene (reference sequence). CDR3 bases: TGTGCCGGGACCACTATCCGGGACAGTTCCTACGAGCAGTACTTC. This sequence encodes CAGTTIRDSSYEQYF.

The chain combines TRBV27 with TRBJ1-4; D unresolved. The germline CDR1 and CDR2 sequences are MNHEY and SMNVEV (reference sequence). This CDR3 is 14 amino acids long. Trimming shortened V by 4 bases and J by 0 bases, and 6 bases separated the two germline ends. The CDR3 sequence: CASSYSSTNEKLFF. For the CDR3, the DNA is TGTGCCAGCAGTTACAGTTCAACTAATGAAAAACTGTTTTTT.

V usage is TRBV27 and J usage is TRBJ1-6; D perhaps matches TRBD1 (6 bases). CDR3 size: 17 residues. Per the germline V gene, CDR1 is MNHEY and CDR2 is SMNVEV (reference sequence). The germline V and J ends were trimmed by 1 base and 10 bases, with 20 bases remaining between them. Here the CDR3 DNA reads TGTGCCAGCAGTTTATATGTTGCGGGGGGCGGACAGTCACCCCTCCACTTT. This sequence encodes CASSLYVAGGGQSPLHF.

This chain's CDR3 is CASSFAGTGNYGYTF. CDR3 coding DNA: TGTGCCAGCAGCTTCGCCGGGACAGGGAACTATGGCTACACCTTC. The chain is built from TRBV13 and TRBJ1-2, with 9 positions matching TRBD1. J lost 2 bases, V lost 3 bases, and 4 bases had no gene match. The CDR3 loop spans 15 amino acids. Germline-derived CDR1 and CDR2 are PRHDT and FYEKMQ (reference sequence).

CDR3 in amino acids: CASIGGEETQYF. DNA of the CDR3: TGTGCCAGCATAGGCGGAGAAGAGACCCAGTACTTC. The rearrangement links TRBV6-4 to TRBJ2-5; no clear D gene. Germline values: CDR1 MRHNA, CDR2 SNTAGT. Trimming stripped 7 bases from V and 3 bases from J, with 9 bases between. The CDR3 totals 12 residues.

The CDR3 here is CASSGGQGNSQFF. DNA of the CDR3: TGTGCCAGCAGTGGAGGACAGGGGAACTCCCAGTTCTTC. This rearrangement joins TRBV6-1 to TRBJ2-1, with 9 bases aligning to TRBD1. Germline CDR1 reads MNHNS; CDR2 reads SASEGT. The V gene end was trimmed by 4 bases and the J gene end by 13 bases; junction bases not matched to a gene: 8. This CDR3 spans 13 amino acids.

V gene TRBV6-5 combines with J gene TRBJ2-3; TRBD1 might be the D (5 bases). The CDR3 contains 15 residues. Trimming removed 6 bases from V and 3 bases from J, with 16 bases in between. Per the germline V gene, CDR1 is MNHEY and CDR2 is SVGAGI. DNA of the CDR3: TGTGCCAGCAGCTACGCCAGGGTCGGAACAGATACGCAGTATTTT. This codes for CASSYARVGTDTQYF.